A single T cell receptor beta chain is shown here with its context. Its target antigen remains unknown. No base qualities exist here, and no much larger clone lies one base off it. Whole blood was collected in K2EDTA tubes by collaborating institutions according to the institutions' own protocols. For TCRbeta analysis, collaborator samples were shipped as frozen whole blood, as isolated PBMCs, or as DNA extracted from either sample type. The sample is drawn from a study of blood T cell repertoires in COVID-19 (dated by TCRdb to 2018 to 2020). Background on the whole study: The collaborator samples originated in the United States, Italy and Spain and spanned the acute and convalescent phases of COVID-19. Subjects who had been exposed to COVID-19, were actively infected with it, or had recovered from it provided the deeply sampled blood TCRbeta repertoires that made up the dataset. Where HLA class I and class II types were available, the types were taken from metadata supplied by the sample provider, not from assay-based typing. A freely available public database, intended as a resource for researchers studying the immune response to SARS-CoV-2, is where the repertoires were released. The samples were drawn from the first 160 participants of the ongoing ImmuneRACE study and from 1,254 subjects provided by 6 global collaborators. The material from the prospective study consisted of cDNA or gDNA derived from T cells, B-cell-depleted T cells, or PBMCs. A de-identified subject ID, COVID-19 status, age in years and sex were almost always included in the sample metadata. The full study reports these points: How much clinical and demographic metadata was included differed by source and by participant, and the metadata was provided uncurated.

TCRbeta CDR3 regions were amplified from genomic DNA using the immunoSEQ Assay, a bias-controlled multiplex PCR. In the original analysis: Nucleated cell counts per sample were estimated from amplification of reference gene primers within the assay. To quantify the absolute abundance of each unique TCRbeta CDR3 rearrangement, sequence reads were collapsed and filtered. For each sample, productive Simpson clonality was calculated as the square root of Simpson's diversity index over productive rearrangements. TCRdb retrieved this table from immuneACCESS and kept in-frame rearrangements only. Not all clones are present; in checked studies, unresolved V genes account for under half, and no reason is known for the remainder. The V and J calls and clone size were taken over from that table, and D and trimming were inferred from the DNA. The sample yields 150,000 to 160,000 clones; about 90% were counted once. Clones ranked in the top ten supply over 0.45% of the sample.

Trimming takes 7 bases from V and 2 bases from J, and the germline ends sit 12 bases apart. The CDR3 sequence holds 14 residues, the cysteine and phenylalanine included. The read is trimmed to its CDR3 DNA, 42 bases read in frame from base 1. CDR1 and CDR2 were assigned from the germline V gene as SNHLY and FYNNEI. Sequenced sample: peripheral blood. Here the chain combines TRBV2 and TRBJ2-1; D gene: possibly TRBD2, on 6 matching bases. This TCR came from a man aged 45-65 years with acute or convalescent COVID-19. The CDR3 loop reads CASKPGLAYNEQFF. The DNA sequence is given as TGTGCCAGCAAACCGGGACTGGCCTACAATGAGCAGTTCTTC.